This T cell receptor (beta chain) comes out of a study of shared clonotypes between healthy human individuals. General study findings and limits: In this cohort, only blood was sampled, and tissue repertoires likely differ. A few donors had around 5.5% of their naive CD4 clonotypes in common.

Germline V gene sequence: CDR1 WNHNN, CDR2 SYGVQD (reference sequence). V lost 0 bases and J lost 5, with 10 bases in between. This CDR3 has 14 amino acids. The protocol was immunoSEQ multiplex PCR, while the TCRdb copy is restricted to in-frame clones and leaves out a portion. This sample has millions of clones, with about 94% found just once. On this clone: Its antigen is as yet unknown.

Terminally differentiated effector memory CD45RA+ cells were excluded by CCR7 positive selection of CD45RO-negative cells. Sequencing was carried out using naive CD8+ T cells sorted from blood. The V and J genes are TRBV10-1 and TRBJ1-1; D might be TRBD1 (6 bases). The sequence was collected from a man between 18 and 35 years old in good health. The CDR3 region is CASSESDSRTEAFF. The CDR3 bases are TGCGCCAGCAGTGAGTCGGACAGTCGAACTGAAGCTTTCTTT.